The clone carrying this T cell receptor (beta chain) was seen a few times. A second PCR, run for roughly 7 to 12 cycles, used a sample-barcoded 5' primer plus a J-beta primer mix. TCRdb analysed the 5' RACE reads with MiXCR anew, one entry per CDR3 protein. The profile shows about 800,000 distinct CDR3 sequences, 20% to 25% of them singletons. The source of the sample is a study of blood T cells in healthy people across ages. Germline V CDR1 and CDR2: MGHRA, YSYEKL. CDR3 size: 12 residues. The V segment lost 1 base and the J segment 9 bases; nucleotides outside the gene matches: 0. These data are also associated with another study on T cells of mothers and their children.

The sequencing sample was made of blood. This chain joins TRBV4-1 and TRBJ2-1; 7 bases map to TRBD2. The TCR originated in a boy between 10 and 17 years old in good health. CDR3 sequence reads: CASSQVAGEQFF. CDR3 coding DNA: TGCGCCAGCAGCCAAGTAGCGGGTGAGCAGTTCTTC.